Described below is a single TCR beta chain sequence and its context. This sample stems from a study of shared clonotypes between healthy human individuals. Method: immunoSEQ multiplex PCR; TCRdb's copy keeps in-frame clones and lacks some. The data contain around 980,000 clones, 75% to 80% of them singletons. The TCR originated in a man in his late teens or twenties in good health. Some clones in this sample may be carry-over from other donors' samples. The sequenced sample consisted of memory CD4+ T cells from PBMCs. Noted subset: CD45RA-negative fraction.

As DNA, the CDR3 is TGTGCCAGCAGTTTGCAGGGAACCCTCTCAGGCTACACCTTC. This sequence encodes CASSLQGTLSGYTF. V and J are TRBV27 and TRBJ1-2; TRBD1 is a possible D gene (5 bases). Trimming left V 3 bases short and J 8 bases short, with 16 bases between. The CDR3 covers 14 residues. CDR1 and CDR2 from the germline V gene are MNHEY and SMNVEV (reference sequence).